Presented here are 25 T cell receptor beta chains from one specimen sequenced in a study of naive and memory T cell subsets. Two oligonucleotides, mixed equimolar, formed the beta constant-region primer covering TRBC1 and TRBC2. Four rounds of PCR amplified the ligated cDNA using nested alpha and beta constant-region primers plus SP2. TCRdb used MiXCR to reprocess the UMI-ligation and nested PCR reads, holding one entry per CDR3 protein. This table holds 95,000 to 150,000 distinct CDR3 sequences, 35% to 45% found once. The sequenced sample consisted of central memory CD4+ T cells from blood. The receptors here all came from a human donor in good health.

This clonotype came up a few times. This sequence joins TRBV10-3 and TRBJ1-3; 8 bases are shared with TRBD1. The V gene's germline CDR1 is ENHRY and CDR2 SYGVKD. The CDR3 extends over 15 amino acids. With 10 bases clipped from V and 0 bases from J, the junction kept 8 bases outside the gene matches. This CDR3 is CATYTGQDSGNTIYF. CDR3 DNA sequence: TGTGCCACTTATACGGGACAGGACTCTGGAAACACCATATATTTT.

The sample holds a few counts of this clonotype. The chain couples TRBV5-4 to TRBJ2-4, with D possibly matching TRBD2 (5 bases). The CDR3 length is 15 residues. Trimming took 4 bases from V and 3 from J, leaving 14 bases between them. The germline gives CDR1 SGHNT, CDR2 YYREEE (reference sequence). In nucleotides, the CDR3 is TGTGCCAGCAGCCGGGCCGGGGATGGCAAAAACATTCAGTACTTC. Amino acid sequence: CASSRAGDGKNIQYF.

V usage is TRBV6-1 and J usage is TRBJ2-7, with TRBD2 matching over 8 bases. The junction had 9 bases not matched to a gene; V was cut back by 8 bases and J by 3 bases. This CDR3 is 14 amino acids long. Germline V CDR1 and CDR2: MNHNS, SASEGT. The CDR3 sequence is CASLLSGNGYEQYF. Written as DNA, the CDR3 is TGTGCCAGCCTACTTAGCGGGAATGGCTACGAGCAGTACTTC.

V and J are TRBV20-1 and TRBJ1-2, with a possible D match to TRBD1 (5 bases). This CDR3 contains 13 residues. Germline V lookup: CDR1 DFQATT, CDR2 SNEGSKA (reference sequence). Deletions cut 1 base from V and 4 bases from J, with 10 bases between. CDR3 nucleotides: TGCAGTGCTAGAGGGGGACCGAGCTATGGCTACACCTTC. Its protein is CSARGGPSYGYTF.

This clonotype has a handful of counts. This chain links TRBV29-1 with TRBJ2-5, with D possibly matching TRBD1 (6 bases). With 0 bases removed from V and 6 bases from J, the gap between germline ends came to 11 bases. Germline V gene sequence: CDR1 SQVTM, CDR2 ANQGSEA. This CDR3 has 13 amino acids. CDR3 coding DNA: TGCAGCGTTGAAGAGCAAAGGGGGAAGACCCAGTACTTC. The encoded protein is CSVEEQRGKTQYF. Combining the CDR3 with reference TRBV29-1 and TRBJ2-5 gives the whole variable domain SAVISQKPSRDICQRGTSLTIQCQVDSQVTMMFWYRQQPGQSLTLIATANQGSEATYESGFVIDKFPISRPNLTFSTLTVSNMSPEDSSIYLCSVEEQRGKTQYFGPGTRLLVL.

This clonotype was detected only a few times. V is TRBV7-3 and J is TRBJ2-1; 13 positions agree with TRBD2. Trimming cost V 2 bases and J 7 bases; bases outside gene matches: 8. The CDR3 spans 17 residues. The germline gives CDR1 SGHTA, CDR2 FQGTGA. The CDR3 DNA is TGTGCCAGCAGCTTACCCCCTAGGACTAGCGGGAGTAATGAGCAGTTCTTC. Translated, it gives CASSLPPRTSGSNEQFF.

This clonotype was recorded at least ten times. V usage is TRBV20-1 and J usage is TRBJ1-2; 9 bases fit TRBD1. This CDR3 region has 13 residues. The germline CDR1 and CDR2 sequences are DFQATT and SNEGSKA (reference sequence). The ends lost 0 bases at V and 11 bases at J; junction bases unmatched: 7. CDR3 in amino acids: CSARDPDRGRYTF. In DNA form, the CDR3 reads TGCAGTGCTAGAGATCCGGACAGGGGCCGATACACCTTC.

This clonotype was counted a few times. This chain joins TRBV28 and TRBJ1-5; D gene unclear. Germline V gene sequence: CDR1 MDHEN, CDR2 SYDVKM. This CDR3 contains 12 residues. The ends were cut back, 8 bases at V and 6 bases at J, with 11 bases in the middle. CDR3 loop: CASGLGSQPQHF. The CDR3 DNA sequence: TGTGCCAGCGGGTTGGGGAGTCAGCCCCAGCATTTT.

This clonotype was detected ten times or more. This chain's CDR3 is CASSPWSSYNSPLHF. CDR3 nucleotide sequence: TGTGCCAGCAGCCCCTGGAGCTCCTATAATTCACCCCTCCACTTT. The chain has TRBV7-2 and TRBJ1-6; no clear D gene. The germline V gene has CDR1 SGHTA and CDR2 FQGNSA. This CDR3 is built from 15 residues. With 5 bases removed from V and 0 bases from J, the gap between germline ends came to 8 bases. Full variable domain (missing parts from reference TRBV7-2 and TRBJ1-6): GAGVSQSPSNKVTEKGKDVELRCDPISGHTALYWYRQSLGQGLEFLIYFQGNSAPDKSGLPSDRFSAERTGGSVSTLTIQRTQQEDSAVYLCASSPWSSYNSPLHFGNGTRLTVT.

This clonotype was seen only a few times. The CDR3 sequence: CASSKGQGIADTQYF. DNA for the CDR3: TGTGCCAGCAGCAAGGGACAGGGGATTGCAGATACGCAGTATTTT. The chain is built from TRBV6-5 and TRBJ2-3; 10 bases align to TRBD1. Germline assignment: CDR1 MNHEY and CDR2 SVGAGI. Unmatched junction bases numbered 7, after V lost 6 bases and J lost 4 bases. CDR3 size: 15 residues.

This clonotype was seen only a few times. This chain joins TRBV6-5 and TRBJ1-1, with D possibly being TRBD1 (5 bases). Per germline, CDR1 MNHEY and CDR2 SVGAGI. The CDR3 spans 15 residues. Between the trimmed V and J ends, which lost 2 bases and 0 bases, there was a span of 10 bases. This CDR3 reads CASSYTRGLNTEAFF. CDR3 DNA: TGTGCCAGCAGTTACACACGGGGCTTGAACACTGAAGCTTTCTTT.

V gene TRBV29-1 combines with J gene TRBJ1-1; D remains ambiguous. The CDR3 has 12 residues. V lost 7 bases and J 3 bases, leaving 12 bases between the germline ends. CDR1 and CDR2 (germline): SQVTM, ANQGSEA. Here the CDR3 DNA reads TGCAGCGCTGGAAGCACACACACTGAAGCTTTCTTT. Translation: CSAGSTHTEAFF.

This clonotype was seen only a few times. The CDR3 protein is CASSASGSSGELFF. The CDR3 nucleotides are TGCGCCAGCAGCGCTAGCGGGAGCTCCGGGGAGCTGTTTTTT. The chain combines TRBV5-1 with TRBJ2-2; 10 nucleotides match TRBD2. The CDR3 has 14 amino acids. V gave up 4 bases and J gave up 6 bases; unmatched junction bases: 3. Germline CDR1 SGHRS, CDR2 YFSETQ.

In this sample, this clonotype turned up once. The chain carries TRBV6-5 and TRBJ1-1, with D possibly TRBD1 on 5 matching bases. Looked up from germline, CDR1 is MNHEY and CDR2 is SVGAGI. The CDR3 runs 13 residues. The germline V and J ends were trimmed by 8 bases and 5 bases, with 15 bases remaining between them. DNA of the CDR3: TGTGCCAGCCACCAGGGCGGGGGGACTGAAGCTTTCTTT. Its protein product is CASHQGGGTEAFF.

The gene calls are TRBV27 and TRBJ2-1; the D is unclear. Germline CDR1 reads MNHEY; CDR2 reads SMNVEV (reference sequence). This CDR3 region has 10 residues. Trimming took 7 bases from V and 6 from J, leaving 4 bases between them. The CDR3 here is CASTSNEQFF. The CDR3 DNA reads TGTGCCAGCACCTCCAATGAGCAGTTCTTC.

This clonotype has more than one count but fewer than ten. This chain uses TRBV12-3 or TRBV12-4 with TRBJ2-1; a weak D match, TRBD1 (6 bases). The CDR3 consists of 16 residues. Trimming pared 5 bases from V and 0 bases from J, leaving 14 bases between. For the CDR3, the DNA is TGTGCCAGCAGTCGCCAGGGGACCGCCTCCTACAATGAGCAGTTCTTC. It translates to CASSRQGTASYNEQFF.

V and J are TRBV3-1 and TRBJ2-3; D is uncertain. Germline CDR1 LGHDT, CDR2 YNNKEL (reference sequence). The V gene lost 6 bases and the J gene lost 0 bases, with 13 bases spanning the gap. The CDR3 totals 15 residues. The CDR3 sequence is CASSPSPQSTDTQYF. CDR3 sequence (DNA): TGTGCCAGCAGTCCAAGCCCCCAGAGCACAGATACGCAGTATTTT.

V gene TRBV9 combines with J gene TRBJ2-6, with TRBD2 as a possible D gene (6 bases). Looked up from germline, CDR1 is SGDLS and CDR2 is YYNGEE. The CDR3 runs to 18 residues. V dropped 4 bases and J dropped 4 bases, with 21 bases sitting between them. CDR3 in DNA: TGTGCCAGCAGCCCAGAGGTTGGGGGGACCTCCGGGGCCAACGTCCTGACTTTC. Protein sequence: CASSPEVGGTSGANVLTF. Complete variable domain (other parts from reference TRBV9 and TRBJ2-6): DSGVTQTPKHLITATGQRVTLRCSPRSGDLSVYWYQQSLDQGLQFLIQYYNGEERAKGNILERFSAQQFPDLHSELNLSSLELGDSALYFCASSPEVGGTSGANVLTFGAGSRLTVL.

V and J are TRBV7-9 and TRBJ2-7, with TRBD1 matching 7 bases. The germline gives CDR1 SEHNR, CDR2 FQNEAQ (reference sequence). This CDR3 spans 14 amino acids. V was clipped by 7 bases and J by 5 bases; unmatched bases: 11. The DNA of the CDR3 is TGTGCCAGCACCACGCAGACCGGGACAGACGAGCAGTACTTC. Translating gives CASTTQTGTDEQYF.

The V gene is TRBV6-2 or TRBV6-3, the J gene TRBJ2-7; D unclear. Deletions cut 4 bases from V and 2 bases from J, with 9 bases between. The CDR3 runs 13 residues. The germline CDR1 and CDR2 sequences are MNHEY and SVGEGT. For the CDR3, the DNA is TGTGCCAGCAGTTGGAGAGAGACCTACGAGCAGTACTTC. As protein: CASSWRETYEQYF.

The chain uses TRBV14 and TRBJ2-3; weak D call: TRBD2 (6 bases). Trimming took off 4 bases at V and 1 base at J, with 12 bases between the two ends. This CDR3 contains 15 residues. Germline CDR1 is SGHDN and CDR2 is FVKESK. The CDR3 DNA is TGTGCCAGCAGCCTATGGGACTTAGGCACAGATACGCAGTATTTT. This sequence encodes CASSLWDLGTDTQYF.

J is TRBJ2-3 and V is TRBV5-1, with 8 bases fitting TRBD2. The length of the CDR3 is 14 residues. From germline, CDR1 is SGHRS and CDR2 YFSETQ. J lost 5 bases, V lost 3 bases, and 5 bases had no gene match. CDR3 DNA: TGCGCCAGCAGCTCGGGAGGGCCGGAAGATACGCAGTATTTT. This codes for CASSSGGPEDTQYF.

This clonotype was picked up many times. The rearrangement links TRBV10-3 to TRBJ2-7, with 10 bases aligning to TRBD1. Unmatched junction bases numbered 6, after V lost 3 bases and J lost 7 bases. Germline assignment: CDR1 ENHRY and CDR2 SYGVKD. The CDR3 length is 14 residues. The CDR3 region has the DNA TGTGCCATCAGTGAAGACAGGGGGCGTAGGGAGCAGTACTTC. Translating it yields CAISEDRGRREQYF.

V and J are TRBV20-1 and TRBJ2-3, with a weak D call TRBD2 (6 bases). The length of the CDR3 is 18 residues. Germline values: CDR1 DFQATT, CDR2 SNEGSKA (reference sequence). V dropped 1 base and J dropped 0 bases, with 20 bases sitting between them. Here the CDR3 DNA reads TGCAGTGCTAGAGTCCCCAGGATTTCCAGCGGGAGCACAGATACGCAGTATTTT. Its translation: CSARVPRISSGSTDTQYF.

The rearrangement links TRBV3-1 to TRBJ2-7; 8 bases agree with TRBD1. Germline V lookup: CDR1 LGHDT, CDR2 YNNKEL (reference sequence). V lost 1 base and J lost 6; bases outside the gene matches: 8. The CDR3 spans 15 residues. CDR3 residues: CASSQVGGTGGEQYF. The CDR3 DNA reads as TGTGCCAGCAGCCAAGTAGGCGGGACAGGAGGCGAGCAGTACTTC.